This TCR beta chain was recovered during a study of early T cells in non-severe SARS-CoV-2 infection. V was clipped by 5 bases and J by 7 bases; unmatched bases: 3. Germline CDR1 LNHDA, CDR2 SQIVND (reference sequence). The length of the CDR3 is 14 residues. TCRdb analysed the 5' RACE reads with MiXCR anew, one entry per CDR3 protein. The sample consists of around 52,000 distinct CDR3 sequences, about 6.2% of them appearing once. This TCR was recovered from an adult who was a healthcare worker with PCR-confirmed SARS-CoV-2 infection or an uninfected control (not recorded which). The sequenced material came from whole blood. V is TRBV19 and J is TRBJ2-3; 13 bases are shared with TRBD2. CDR3 sequence reads: CASSSGLAGNTQYF. In DNA, the CDR3 is TGTGCCAGTAGTTCGGGACTAGCGGGAAATACGCAGTATTTT.